This TCR beta chain appears in the sequencing data of a study of cytomegalovirus exposure and HLA in healthy donors. Notes on the study in general: Later genetic work tied a missense DCLRE1C variant to beta-chain V and J trimming. When analyzed later, the rates of TCR association showed variation by HLA locus, with DRB1 the most and HLA-C the fewest.

Regarding this clone: Its matching antigen is unknown.

With 60 Vbeta and 13 Jbeta primers, the PCR was carried out. Method: immunoSEQ multiplex PCR; TCRdb's copy keeps in-frame clones and lacks some. This table holds around 160,000 clones, about 64% found once. The material sequenced was PBMCs. The origin of this receptor is a man between 45 and 60 years old in good health and CMV-seronegative.

CDR3 DNA sequence: TGCGCCAGCAGCCCGTACCAAGAGACCCAGTACTTC. This codes for CASSPYQETQYF. The chain has TRBV5-1 and TRBJ2-5; D gene unclear. V dropped 4 bases and J dropped 0 bases, with 4 bases sitting between them. The CDR3 covers 12 residues. Germline V gene sequence: CDR1 SGHRS, CDR2 YFSETQ.